The next 15 T cell receptor beta chains were all read from a single sample in a study of metastatic and nonmetastatic thyroid tumors. TCRdb re-called the PCR reads with MiXCR. The repertoire holds under 30,000 clones, 4% to 5% seen once, with 20% to 25% in the top ten. No treatment had been given to any patient before thyroid surgery. The source material was blood. These receptors originate from a female donor with papillary thyroid cancer or a benign thyroid nodule (not recorded which). Some clones in this sample may be carry-over from other donors' samples.

CDR3 DNA: TGCGCCAGCATCATGTATCCCTCGGGGAGGAACTATGGCTACACCTTC. Translating it yields CASIMYPSGRNYGYTF. The chain combines TRBV5-1 with TRBJ1-2; D gene uncertain. Trimming removed 6 bases from V and 2 bases from J, with 20 bases in between. The CDR3 spans 16 residues. In germline, CDR1 is SGHRS, CDR2 YFSETQ. Based on the CDR3 plus reference TRBV5-1 and TRBJ1-2, the full variable domain is KAGVTQTPRYLIKTRGQQVTLSCSPISGHRSVSWYQQTPGQGLQFLFEYFSETQRNKGNFPGRFSGRQFSNSRSEMNVSTLELGDSALYLCASIMYPSGRNYGYTFGSGTRLTVV.

This clone was observed many times. A much bigger clone sits one base away, suggesting this may be a read error. Other DNA sequences in the sample encode the same CDR3. The DNA of the CDR3 is TGTGCCGGCAGTGAACCGGGACAAAGCCCACAACCCCTCCACTTT. It translates to CAGSEPGQSPQPLHF. The rearrangement links TRBV6-1 to TRBJ1-6, with D perhaps matching TRBD1 (6 bases). The CDR3 runs to 15 residues. CDR1 and CDR2 (germline): MNHNS, SASEGT.

This clone came up a few times. This chain uses TRBV5-6 with TRBJ1-5; D may be TRBD1 (5 bases). V was trimmed by 4 bases and J by 5 bases, leaving 13 bases between them. The CDR3 length is 14 residues. Looked up from germline, CDR1 is SGHDT and CDR2 is YYEEEE. For the CDR3, the DNA is TGTGCCAGCAGCGTAGCACCGACAGATCAGCCCCAGCATTTT. Translated, it gives CASSVAPTDQPQHF.

To note about this clone: A read error may be the cause here, since a much bigger clone is one base away. J is TRBJ2-7 and V is TRBV5-4; maybe TRBD2 (5 bases). CDR1 SGHNT and CDR2 YYREEE come from the germline V gene (reference sequence). This CDR3 contains 17 residues. The germline V and J ends were trimmed by 0 bases and 0 bases, with 16 bases remaining between them. Written as DNA, the CDR3 is TGTGCCAGCAGCTTGGCGCATAGCGTGAGGGCCTCCTACGAGCAGTACTTC. Encoded protein: CASSLAHSVRASYEQYF. Complete variable domain (other parts from reference TRBV5-4 and TRBJ2-7): ETGVTQSPTHLIKTRGQQVTLRCSSQSGHNTVSWYQQALGQGPQFIFQYYREEENGRGNFPPRFSGLQFPNYSSELNVNALELDDSALYLCASSLAHSVRASYEQYFGPGTRLTVT.

This sequence joins TRBV20-1 and TRBJ2-7, with 13 bases matching TRBD2. Trimming removed 0 bases from V and 5 bases from J; junction bases left unmatched: 10. This CDR3 contains 17 residues. CDR1 and CDR2 from the germline V gene are DFQATT and SNEGSKA (reference sequence). The CDR3 reads CSAREGTLAGGLDEQYF. The CDR3 DNA is TGCAGTGCTAGAGAGGGGACACTAGCGGGAGGGCTAGACGAGCAGTACTTC.

This clone turned up a few times. This chain joins TRBV28 and TRBJ1-6; 7 bases agree with TRBD1. Germline V lookup: CDR1 MDHEN, CDR2 SYDVKM. This CDR3 has 16 amino acids. V shed 6 bases, J shed 6 bases, and the junction held 11 bases outside the gene matches. In nucleotides, the CDR3 is TGTGCCAGCAGGAATGGGCTAAGGGGGCTTAATTCACCCCTCCACTTT. Its translation is CASRNGLRGLNSPLHF.

In this sample, this clone turned up a few times. This chain uses TRBV6-9 with TRBJ1-3; D is uncertain. This CDR3 region has 15 residues. V dropped 3 bases and J dropped 4 bases, with 13 bases sitting between them. Looked up from germline, CDR1 is MNHGY and CDR2 is SVAAGI. For the CDR3, the DNA is TGTGCCAGCAGTTACGAACTCGGCGGGGGAAACACCATATATTTT. Encoded protein: CASSYELGGGNTIYF.

Ten or more counts support this clone. This rearrangement joins TRBV28 to TRBJ1-6; the D is unclear. The CDR3 loop spans 18 amino acids. V lost 6 bases and J 0 bases, leaving 18 bases between the germline ends. In germline, CDR1 is MDHEN, CDR2 SYDVKM. The CDR3 bases are TGTGCCAGCAGCCCCCGCCCTCACACTAGCTCCTATAATTCACCCCTCCACTTT. It translates to CASSPRPHTSSYNSPLHF.

This clone appeared many times. The chain has TRBV5-5 and TRBJ1-5, with 7 bases matching TRBD1. Looked up from germline, CDR1 is SGHKS and CDR2 is YYEKEE (reference sequence). The junction had 6 bases not matched to a gene; V was cut back by 4 bases and J by 5 bases. The CDR3 runs to 14 residues. CDR3 amino acids: CASSVDRVDQPQHF. As DNA, the CDR3 is TGTGCCAGCAGCGTCGACAGGGTGGATCAGCCCCAGCATTTT.

This clone was found a few times. A much larger clone is a single base away; this may be a read error. V gene TRBV6-2 or TRBV6-3 combines with J gene TRBJ2-2; 7 bases line up with TRBD1. Looked up from germline, CDR1 is MNHEY and CDR2 is SVGEGT. This CDR3 is 15 amino acids long. The ends lost 6 bases at V and 2 bases at J; junction bases unmatched: 6. The CDR3 here is CASRYTGVNTGELFF. In DNA, the CDR3 is TGTGCCAGCAGATATACAGGGGTAAACACCGGGGAGCTGTTTTTT.

This clone was recorded many times. The chain uses TRBV10-2 and TRBJ2-3, with 15 bases fitting TRBD2. This CDR3 region has 19 residues. Per the germline V gene, CDR1 is WSHSY and CDR2 is SAAADI. V lost 3 bases, J lost 0 bases, and 7 bases stayed unmatched. The CDR3 bases are TGCGCCAGCAGTGAAGGACTAGCGGGAGGGCCGGGGAGCACAGATACGCAGTATTTT. Its translation: CASSEGLAGGPGSTDTQYF.

This clone was found many times. The chain combines TRBV3-1 with TRBJ1-6; D is unresolved. The CDR3 extends over 13 amino acids. Looked up from germline, CDR1 is LGHDT and CDR2 is YNNKEL (reference sequence). V was cut by 6 bases and J by 6 bases, with 9 bases left in between. CDR3 protein: CASSVAVNSPLHF. The DNA for the CDR3 is TGTGCCAGCAGTGTGGCAGTTAATTCACCCCTCCACTTT. Using reference TRBV3-1 and TRBJ1-6 for the parts outside the CDR3, the full variable domain is DTAVSQTPKYLVTQMGNDKSIKCEQNLGHDTMYWYKQDSKKFLKIMFSYNNKELIINETVPNRFSPKSPDKAHLNLHINSLELGDSAVYFCASSVAVNSPLHFGNGTRLTVT.

This clone is categorized as medium-sized. The CDR3 bases are TGTGCCAGCAGTTTAGAGGGAACAGATACGCAGTATTTT. Translation gives CASSLEGTDTQYF. The V and J genes are TRBV12-3 or TRBV12-4 and TRBJ2-3; D not resolved. The V end lost 1 base, the J end lost 3 bases, and 5 bases lay between the germline ends. The CDR3 has 13 amino acids.

This clone was seen a handful of times. J is TRBJ1-1 and V is TRBV28; no clear D gene. The CDR3 has 13 residues. V lost 5 bases and J 3 bases, leaving 10 bases between the germline ends. The germline gives CDR1 MDHEN, CDR2 SYDVKM. CDR3 sequence reads: CASSSLSDTEAFF. The CDR3 DNA reads as TGTGCCAGCAGTAGTTTATCGGACACTGAAGCTTTCTTT.

The chain uses TRBV13 and TRBJ2-6; D perhaps matches TRBD1 (5 bases). Germline loops: CDR1 PRHDT, CDR2 FYEKMQ (reference sequence). The CDR3 covers 15 residues. V lost 7 bases and J 1 base, leaving 11 bases between the germline ends. CDR3 amino acids: CASIRQGSGANVLTF. The CDR3 coding sequence is TGTGCCAGCATTAGGCAGGGTTCTGGGGCCAACGTCCTGACTTTC.